A single T cell receptor (beta chain) is shown here with its context. The data originate from a study of PD-L1 blockade in urothelial cancer. Study summary: Blood gave a median about 140,000 T cells.

CDR1 and CDR2 from the germline V gene are SGDLS and YYNGEE. The CDR3 is 17 amino acids. V dropped 0 bases and J dropped 1; count of bases not matched to a gene: 6. Produced via immunoSEQ multiplex PCR; TCRdb's table is partial and in-frame only. The sample lists about 110,000 clones; around 85% were seen once. The chain joins TRBV9 to TRBJ2-3, with 9 bases matching TRBD2. This TCR was recovered from a man aged 50-59 years with urothelial cancer. This specimen consisted of PBMCs, obtained around atezolizumab (anti-PD-L1) treatment. CDR3 loop: CASSVGVAGGRTDTQYF. CDR3 DNA sequence: TGTGCCAGCAGCGTAGGGGTCGCGGGAGGGCGCACAGATACGCAGTATTTT.